This T cell receptor (beta chain) was captured by sequencing in a study of blood T cell repertoires in COVID-19. This clone has just a few counts. CDR3 length: 12 amino acids. The ends lost 7 bases at V and 7 bases at J; junction bases unmatched: 6. Germline CDR1 and CDR2: KGHDR and SFDVKD. Data came from immunoSEQ multiplex PCR; TCRdb stores just in-frame clones and leaves some out. This table holds 300,000 to 450,000 clones, 80% to 90% found once. Specimen: PBMCs or T cells enriched from blood (not recorded which). The TCR comes from a man aged 40-50 years in a cohort exposed to, infected with or recovered from COVID-19 (not recorded which). The V and J genes are TRBV24-1 and TRBJ2-7; 7 bases align to TRBD2. CDR3 protein: CATSVAGGEQYF. The CDR3, as DNA: TGTGCCACCAGCGTAGCGGGCGGGGAGCAGTACTTC.